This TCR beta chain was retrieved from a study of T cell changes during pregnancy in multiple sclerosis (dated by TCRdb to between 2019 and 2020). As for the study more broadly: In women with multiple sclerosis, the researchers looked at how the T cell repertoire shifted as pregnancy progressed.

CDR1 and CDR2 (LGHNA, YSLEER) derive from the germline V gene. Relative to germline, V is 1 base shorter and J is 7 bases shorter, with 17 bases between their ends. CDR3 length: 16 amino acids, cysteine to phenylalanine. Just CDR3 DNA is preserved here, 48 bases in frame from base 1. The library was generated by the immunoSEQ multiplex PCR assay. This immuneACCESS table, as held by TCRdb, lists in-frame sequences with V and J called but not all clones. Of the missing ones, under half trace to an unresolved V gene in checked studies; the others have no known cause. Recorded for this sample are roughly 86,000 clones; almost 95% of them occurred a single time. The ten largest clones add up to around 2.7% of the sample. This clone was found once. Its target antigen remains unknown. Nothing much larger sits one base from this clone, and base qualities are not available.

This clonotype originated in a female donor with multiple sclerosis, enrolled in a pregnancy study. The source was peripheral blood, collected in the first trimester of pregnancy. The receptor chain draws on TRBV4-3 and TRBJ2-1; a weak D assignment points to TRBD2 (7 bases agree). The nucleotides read TGCGCCAGCAGCCAAGGGGGGGGGCGCAATGTAAATGAGCAGTTCTTC. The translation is CASSQGGGRNVNEQFF.